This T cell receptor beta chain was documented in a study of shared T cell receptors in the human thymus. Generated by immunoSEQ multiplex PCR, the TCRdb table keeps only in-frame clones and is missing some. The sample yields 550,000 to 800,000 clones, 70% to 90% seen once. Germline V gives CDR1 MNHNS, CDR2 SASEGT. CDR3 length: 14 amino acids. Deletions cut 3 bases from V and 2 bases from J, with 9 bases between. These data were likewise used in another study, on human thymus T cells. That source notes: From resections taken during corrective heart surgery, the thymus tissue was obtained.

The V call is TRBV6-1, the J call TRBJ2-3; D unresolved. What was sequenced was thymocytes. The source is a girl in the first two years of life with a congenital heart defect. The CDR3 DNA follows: TGTGCCAGCAGTGACTCCAGGCCCACAGATACGCAGTATTTT. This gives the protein CASSDSRPTDTQYF.